The following is a T cell receptor beta chain sequence with its context. What it binds is not known. These data come from a study of cytomegalovirus exposure and HLA in healthy donors. The overall study: The 130 or so validation repertoires used a platform that matched the one used for the approximately 670 first-cohort repertoires, as a later analysis reported. Study outcomes and limitations: Diagnosis of cytomegalovirus status made by the classifier reportedly showed high specificity and sensitivity.

CDR1 is SQVTM, CDR2 ANQGSEA, per germline. CDR3 length: 15 residues. After removal of 3 bases from V and 2 bases from J, the junction contained 2 bases not matched to a gene. The method was immunoSEQ multiplex PCR; TCRdb's version includes in-frame clones alone and lacks a portion of them. The sample has about 400,000 clones, about nine tenths seen once. The J gene is TRBJ2-2, the V gene TRBV29-1, with 11 positions matching TRBD2. Sequenced input: PBMCs. The receptor comes from a woman between 18 and 30 years old in good health and CMV-seronegative. The DNA for the CDR3 is TGCAGCGTTGACGGGACTAGCGGCAACACCGGGGAGCTGTTTTTT. The encoded protein is CSVDGTSGNTGELFF.